A single T cell receptor beta chain is shown here with its context. Its antigen is unidentified. Researchers reported that TCR beta cDNA libraries carried unique molecular identifiers. Input of about 0.9 to 10 million T cells yielded 500,000 to 550,000 cDNA molecules. Via MiXCR, TCRdb re-called the PCR reads, giving one row per CDR3 protein. The profile shows a few hundred thousand distinct CDR3 sequences, 40% to 55% of them singletons. The data originate from a study of post-analysis software for immune sequencing data. In the study overall: Included among the disease courses, which were recorded for the cohort, were relapsing-remitting, secondary progressive and progressive-relapsing multiple sclerosis. Study results and limitations: Normalized Chao1 diversity was significantly lower in multiple sclerosis patients than in controls. Pronounced co-clustering by F measure was evident among identically batched samples.

Material for sequencing was blood. The receptor comes from a girl between 5 and 17 years old with multiple sclerosis.

The DNA of the CDR3 is TGTGCCAGCAGGGGAAAAATCTACGAGCAGTACTTC. Encoded protein: CASRGKIYEQYF. The rearrangement joins TRBV28 to TRBJ2-7; D remains ambiguous. CDR3 length equals 12 residues. Germline CDR1 and CDR2: MDHEN and SYDVKM. V shed 6 bases and J shed 3 bases, with 9 bases lying between them. The full variable domain, rest sourced from reference TRBV28 and TRBJ2-7, is DVKVTQSSRYLVKRTGEKVFLECVQDMDHENMFWYRQDPGLGLRLIYFSYDVKMKEKGDIPEGYSVSREKKERFSLILESASTNQTSMYLCASRGKIYEQYFGPGTRLTVT.